The 24 T cell receptor beta chains below all came from one sample that was sequenced in a study of blood T cells in healthy people across ages (dated by TCRdb to the mid-2010s). Preparation of the library involved 5' RACE. Sequenced using an Illumina HiSeq 2500. A second PCR of roughly 7 to 11 cycles was run with a J-beta primer mix and a sample-barcoded 5' primer. TCRdb cleaned the public reads at Q25 with fastp, built clones with MiXCR and kept in-frame beta chains. Every CDR3 protein is listed once, alongside the most common genes and DNA of its rows. This sample lists around 1,700,000 distinct CDR3 sequences; about 28% were detected once. The ten largest clones represent about 8% of the sample. The sequencing input was blood. Every receptor here comes from a woman aged 25 to 45 in good health.

The chain is built from TRBV29-1 and TRBJ1-1; D is ambiguous. CDR3 length equals 10 residues. Trimming took off 4 bases at V and 6 bases at J, with 6 bases between the two ends. Germline CDR1 SQVTM, CDR2 ANQGSEA. The DNA of the CDR3 is TGCAGCGTTGTGAGGCCTGAAGCTTTCTTT. Residues: CSVVRPEAFF.

This clonotype was counted a few times. The CDR3 is CASSQVEGTDTQYF. The CDR3 region has the DNA TGCGCCAGCAGCCAAGTTGAGGGGACAGATACGCAGTATTTT. The J gene is TRBJ2-3, the V gene TRBV4-1; D is possibly TRBD1 or TRBD2 (5 bases each). The CDR3 runs to 14 residues. Germline V gives CDR1 MGHRA, CDR2 YSYEKL. V lost 1 base, J lost 3 bases, and 8 bases lay in between.

V and J are TRBV7-9 and TRBJ1-2; a possible D gene is TRBD1 (5 bases). Germline V CDR1 and CDR2: SEHNR, FQNEAQ (reference sequence). This CDR3 comprises 12 residues. V was cut by 6 bases and J by 8 bases, with 13 bases left in between. Written as DNA, the CDR3 is TGTGCCAGCAGGCTGCGGGGGAACGGCTACACCTTC. Residues: CASRLRGNGYTF.

The chain combines TRBV6-5 with TRBJ2-3; TRBD2 agrees at 10 bases. Trimming at V came to 6 bases and at J to 6 bases, leaving 9 bases not matched to a gene. Germline assignment: CDR1 MNHEY and CDR2 SVGAGI. The CDR3 is made up of 15 amino acids. CDR3 nucleotides: TGTGCCAGCAGCCGTAGCGGGAGGTTGGTGGATACGCAGTATTTT. Protein product: CASSRSGRLVDTQYF.

As for this clonotype: Mismatch with germline at one junction end may stem from a read error. CDR3 nucleotide sequence: TGCAGTGCTTTCGCGAGCTCCTACGAGCCGTACTTT. It is translated as CSAFASSYEPYF. The chain is built from TRBV20-1 and TRBJ2-7; D call uncertain. The CDR3 loop spans 12 amino acids. Germline V gives CDR1 DFQATT, CDR2 SNEGSKA (reference sequence).

This clonotype occurred a few times. The chain carries TRBV29-1 and TRBJ2-4; TRBD1 aligns across 7 bases. The J call may be mistaken, given a closer DNA end match to TRBJ2-5. Germline V gives CDR1 SQVTM, CDR2 ANQGSEA. The CDR3 is made up of 12 amino acids. As DNA, the CDR3 is TGCAGCGTTGACGAGGGGGCAGAGACCCAGTACTTC. Protein sequence: CSVDEGAETQYF.

This clonotype was seen many times. The genes are TRBV6-1 and TRBJ2-5; TRBD1 matches 7 bases. Germline CDR1 is MNHNS and CDR2 is SASEGT. The junction had 21 bases not matched to a gene; V was cut back by 6 bases and J by 5 bases. This CDR3 contains 18 residues. DNA for the CDR3: TGTGCCAGCAGCATGACCCTTGGGACAGCACTTTCGTGGGAGACCCAGTACTTC. Its translation is CASSMTLGTALSWETQYF.

The V gene is TRBV30, the J gene TRBJ2-7; the D is unclear. This CDR3 contains 13 residues. Germline V gene lookup returns CDR1 GTSNPN and CDR2 SVGIG (reference sequence). The V and J ends lost 5 bases and 2 bases respectively, with 13 bases between them. The CDR3 here is CAWETPGTYEQYF. CDR3 DNA: TGTGCCTGGGAAACTCCTGGAACCTACGAGCAGTACTTC.

This chain connects TRBV15 to TRBJ2-1, with 8 nucleotides matching TRBD2. The CDR3 totals 18 residues. Per germline, CDR1 LNHNV and CDR2 YYDKDF (reference sequence). V lost 0 bases to trimming and J lost 10 bases; unmatched junction nucleotides: 17. CDR3 loop: CATSRDLRSAGGPSEQFF. DNA of the CDR3: TGTGCCACCAGCAGAGATTTAAGGTCGGCGGGGGGCCCCAGCGAGCAGTTCTTC.

The V call is TRBV4-2, the J call TRBJ2-5, with 9 bases aligning to TRBD2. There are 17 residues in the CDR3. The germline gives CDR1 LGHNA, CDR2 YNFKEQ. Germline trimming cut 3 bases from V and 8 bases from J; bases unmatched to any gene: 16. The CDR3: CASSHGGSSGDGGTQYF. The CDR3 nucleotides are TGTGCCAGCAGCCACGGCGGCTCTAGCGGGGATGGGGGAACCCAGTACTTC.

V and J are TRBV5-5 and TRBJ2-5; D is unresolved. The J call is uncertain, as TRBJ2-7 better fits the DNA end. The CDR3 is 15 amino acids. The germline CDR1 and CDR2 sequences are SGHKS and YYEKEE (reference sequence). DNA for the CDR3: TGTGCCAGCAGCCAGTCGTCGGGCCGTCTCTACGAGCAGTACTTC. Its translation: CASSQSSGRLYEQYF.

This clonotype has a count of ten or more. The chain has TRBV10-3 and TRBJ2-1; the D gene is possibly TRBD1 (5 bases). The CDR3 runs to 12 residues. Germline V gene lookup returns CDR1 ENHRY and CDR2 SYGVKD. V gave up 8 bases and J gave up 6 bases, with 11 bases separating them. CDR3 region: CAIGAVGNEQFF. The CDR3 DNA sequence: TGTGCCATCGGGGCTGTAGGCAATGAGCAGTTCTTC.

In DNA form, the CDR3 reads TGCGCCAGCAGCTTGGTTCCACAGCAAGAGACCCAGTACTTC. Protein: CASSLVPQQETQYF. This sequence joins TRBV5-1 and TRBJ2-5, with D hard to call. The V gene's germline CDR1 is SGHRS and CDR2 YFSETQ. CDR3 length equals 14 residues. Between the trimmed V and J ends, which lost 0 bases and 2 bases, there was a span of 8 bases.

With regard to this clonotype: Germline is not matched at one junction end, which may reflect a read error. The V and J genes are TRBV4-1 and TRBJ1-5; D is undetermined. The germline V gene encodes CDR1 MGHRA and CDR2 YSYEKL. CDR3 length: 17 residues. CDR3 amino acids: CASSQDNTRTRNQSQHF. CDR3 sequence (DNA): TGCGCCAGCAGCCAAGATAATACGCGCACCCGCAATCAGTCCCAGCATTTT.

This chain connects TRBV12-5 to TRBJ1-2; unclear D gene. From germline, CDR1 is LGHNT and CDR2 FRNRAP. The V and J ends lost 6 bases and 8 bases respectively, with 19 bases between them. This CDR3 region has 14 residues. CDR3 loop: CASGLRTTGGGYTF. In DNA form, the CDR3 reads TGTGCTAGTGGCCTTCGAACGACGGGAGGGGGCTACACCTTC.

CDR3 residues: CASSQAPRVRNTEAFF. The DNA for the CDR3 is TGTGCCAGCAGCCAAGCTCCGCGGGTACGGAACACTGAAGCTTTCTTT. This rearrangement joins TRBV3-1 to TRBJ1-1; D is unclear. From germline, CDR1 is LGHDT and CDR2 YNNKEL (reference sequence). The CDR3 totals 16 residues. The V end was cut by 1 base, the J end by 1 base, with 13 bases between. Filled out from reference TRBV3-1 and TRBJ1-1, the complete variable domain reads DTAVSQTPKYLVTQMGNDKSIKCEQNLGHDTMYWYKQDSKKFLKIMFSYNNKELIINETVPNRFSPKSPDKAHLNLHINSLELGDSAVYFCASSQAPRVRNTEAFFGQGTRLTVV.

In this sample, this clonotype turned up many times. This sequence joins TRBV6-1 and TRBJ2-1; 7 bases line up with TRBD1. The germline gives CDR1 MNHNS, CDR2 SASEGT. V shed 4 bases, J shed 8 bases, and the junction held 2 bases outside the gene matches. CDR3 length: 12 amino acids. In nucleotides, the CDR3 is TGTGCCAGCAGTGGACAGGGCGATGAGCAGTTCTTC. This encodes CASSGQGDEQFF.

This sequence joins TRBV5-5 and TRBJ2-7; a weak D match, TRBD2 (6 bases). CDR1 is SGHKS, CDR2 YYEKEE, per germline (reference sequence). This CDR3 comprises 15 residues. The V end lost 4 bases, the J end lost 0 bases, and 14 bases lay between the germline ends. CDR3 DNA sequence: TGTGCCAGCAGCGTCGCGGGGAGACCCTCCTACGAGCAGTACTTC. Its translation: CASSVAGRPSYEQYF.

This chain links TRBV15 with TRBJ1-3, with 7 bases fitting TRBD1. This CDR3 spans 16 amino acids. V gave up 3 bases and J gave up 0 bases; unmatched junction bases: 5. Germline CDR1 reads LNHNV; CDR2 reads YYDKDF (reference sequence). The CDR3 sequence is CATSSERDSSGNTIYF. In DNA, the CDR3 is TGTGCCACCAGCAGCGAACGGGACAGCTCTGGAAACACCATATATTTT. The full variable domain, its missing parts supplied by reference TRBV15 and TRBJ1-3, is DAMVIQNPRYQVTQFGKPVTLSCSQTLNHNVMYWYQQKSSQAPKLLFHYYDKDFNNEADTPDNFQSRRPNTSFCFLDIRSPGLGDTAMYLCATSSERDSSGNTIYFGEGSWLTVV.

As for this clonotype: A read error may account for a junction end that differs from germline. V and J are TRBV11-2 and TRBJ2-1; 10 nucleotides align to TRBD2. This CDR3 contains 13 residues. Germline assignment: CDR1 SGHAT and CDR2 FQNNGV. For the CDR3, the DNA is TGTGTCAGCAGCTTAGATAGCGGGGGGCAGCAGTTCTTC. This encodes CVSSLDSGGQQFF. Combining the CDR3 with reference TRBV11-2 and TRBJ2-1 gives the whole variable domain EAGVAQSPRYKIIEKRQSVAFWCNPISGHATLYWYQQILGQGPKLLIQFQNNGVVDDSQLPKDRFSAERLKGVDSTLKIQPAKLEDSAVYLCVSSLDSGGQQFFGPGTRLTVL.

This clonotype was recorded many times. This chain joins TRBV4-2 and TRBJ2-3; TRBD2 aligns across 10 bases. V trimming: 2 bases; J trimming: 5 bases; junction bases outside the gene matches: 19. There are 20 residues in the CDR3. CDR1 and CDR2 from the germline V gene are LGHNA and YNFKEQ. The chain's CDR3 is CASSQSPYPPLAGSGDTQYF. CDR3 DNA: TGTGCCAGCAGCCAATCCCCCTACCCCCCACTAGCGGGGTCAGGAGATACGCAGTATTTT.

The chain recombines TRBV28 with TRBJ1-2, with no clear D. The germline V and J ends were trimmed by 4 bases and 2 bases, with 14 bases remaining between them. Germline V gives CDR1 MDHEN, CDR2 SYDVKM. The CDR3 is 15 amino acids. This CDR3 reads CASSSSGGRNYGYTF. The DNA of the CDR3 is TGTGCCAGCAGTTCTTCCGGAGGGCGGAACTATGGCTACACCTTC.

Of note for this clonotype: A much larger clonotype is one base distant, so this may be a read error. This chain connects TRBV27 to TRBJ2-4; D is perhaps TRBD2 (5 bases). From germline, CDR1 is MNHEY and CDR2 SMNVEV (reference sequence). The CDR3 has 13 residues. The V end lost 6 bases, the J end lost 13 bases, and 19 bases lay between the germline ends. CDR3 residues: CASRAVPGNEQYF. In nucleotides, the CDR3 is TGTGCCAGCAGAGCGGTCCCCGGCAATGAGCAGTACTTC.

This clonotype was found many times. The chain couples TRBV10-3 to TRBJ1-6, with 10 bases lining up with TRBD1. This CDR3 has 14 residues. V lost 6 bases and J lost 8; bases outside the gene matches: 4. The V gene's germline CDR1 is ENHRY and CDR2 SYGVKD. The CDR3 sequence is CAISGTGVDSPLHF. The CDR3 bases are TGTGCCATCAGCGGGACAGGGGTTGATTCACCCCTCCACTTT.